What follows are 15 T cell receptor beta chains derived from one specimen sequenced in a study of STAT5B mutations in CD4+ large granular lymphocyte leukemia (dated 2022 in TCRdb). Library method: the immunoSEQ multiplex PCR assay. As stored in TCRdb, this immuneACCESS dataset retains in-frame rearrangements with V and J assigned. A fraction of the clones does not appear; measured against another copy, unresolved V genes explain less than half of the discrepancy, and the remainder lacks a known reason. This sample gives tens of thousands of clones in total; 86% of them show up just once. The ten biggest clones cover 2.6% of the sample. Sequences were obtained from CD4+ T cells from blood buffy coats. The receptor source for this set is a human donor in good health.

The rearrangement uses TRBV2 and TRBJ1-6; no reliable D call. The germline gives CDR1 SNHLY, CDR2 FYNNEI. Trimming cost V 7 bases and J 8 bases, with 12 bases left between them. This CDR3 is built from 13 residues. CDR3: CASTAQPDSPLHF. The DNA for the CDR3 is TGTGCCAGCACTGCGCAGCCAGATTCACCCCTCCACTTT.

This rearrangement joins TRBV30 to TRBJ2-4, with a tentative D call TRBD1 (6 bases). The CDR3 length is 14 residues. V lost 3 bases to trimming and J lost 2 bases, with 11 bases between them. The germline V gene has CDR1 GTSNPN and CDR2 SVGIG (reference sequence). The CDR3, as DNA: TGTGCCTGGAGGGGGGACATAACCAAAAACATTCAGTACTTC. Protein product: CAWRGDITKNIQYF.

This chain connects TRBV18 to TRBJ2-7; D ambiguous. Trimming removed 3 bases at V and 2 bases at J, with 8 bases between. CDR1 is KGHSH and CDR2 is LQKENI in the germline V gene. The CDR3 sequence is 13 residues long. CDR3: CASSPGEAYEQYF. The CDR3 nucleotides read TGTGCCAGCTCACCTGGTGAGGCCTACGAGCAGTACTTC. The whole variable domain, remainder taken from reference TRBV18 and TRBJ2-7, is NAGVMQNPRHLVRRRGQEARLRCSPMKGHSHVYWYRQLPEEGLKFMVYLQKENIIDESGMPKERFSAEFPKEGPSILRIQQVVRGDSAAYFCASSPGEAYEQYFGPGTRLTVT.

Written as DNA, the CDR3 is TGTGCCAGCAGTTACCCGGCAAGCGGGGCCAACGTCCTGACTTTC. This sequence encodes CASSYPASGANVLTF. The chain couples TRBV6-5 to TRBJ2-6; unclear D gene. The V and J ends lost 2 bases and 4 bases respectively, with 9 bases between them. The CDR3 contains 15 residues. Germline lookup yields CDR1 MNHEY and CDR2 SVGAGI.

The V and J genes are TRBV11-1 and TRBJ2-7; D uncertain. The V gene's germline CDR1 is SGHAT and CDR2 FQDESV (reference sequence). This CDR3 comprises 15 residues. V was cut by 2 bases and J by 2 bases, with 13 bases left in between. CDR3 sequence reads: CASSLKRVDAYEQYF. CDR3 DNA: TGTGCCAGCAGCTTAAAACGGGTTGACGCCTACGAGCAGTACTTC.

This clone was observed once. The chain carries TRBV29-1 and TRBJ1-3; a weak D match, TRBD1 (6 bases). Germline V CDR1 and CDR2: SQVTM, ANQGSEA. V lost 5 bases and J 4 bases, leaving 15 bases between the germline ends. The CDR3 consists of 14 residues. In nucleotides, the CDR3 is TGCAGCGTTCAACAGGGTATCAAAGGAAACACCATATATTTT. The encoded protein is CSVQQGIKGNTIYF.

This sequence joins TRBV27 and TRBJ1-1; no clear D. V lost 7 bases and J 3 bases, leaving 18 bases between the germline ends. The germline gives CDR1 MNHEY, CDR2 SMNVEV (reference sequence). The CDR3 loop spans 15 amino acids. The CDR3, as DNA: TGTGCCAGCAATAAAACACCCCGCGGGGACACTGAAGCTTTCTTT. Protein sequence: CASNKTPRGDTEAFF.

In this sample, this clone turned up a few times. The chain employs TRBV2 and TRBJ2-7; D unresolved. V gave up 1 base and J gave up 1 base, with 5 bases separating them. The CDR3 has 13 residues. Germline values: CDR1 SNHLY, CDR2 FYNNEI. The CDR3 DNA sequence: TGTGCCAGCAGTGAAGTGGGTTCCTACGAGCAGTACTTC. Its protein is CASSEVGSYEQYF. The variable domain in full, completed from reference TRBV2 and TRBJ2-7, reads EPEVTQTPSHQVTQMGQEVILRCVPISNHLYFYWYRQILGQKVEFLVSFYNNEISEKSEIFDDQFSVERPDGSNFTLKIRSTKLEDSAMYFCASSEVGSYEQYFGPGTRLTVT.

The V and J genes are TRBV10-3 and TRBJ2-5; D not resolved. CDR1 ENHRY and CDR2 SYGVKD come from the germline V gene. V was shortened by 5 bases and J by 4 bases, with 11 bases between the two germline ends. This CDR3 comprises 13 residues. This CDR3 is CAISPGSGETQYF. CDR3 coding DNA: TGTGCCATCAGTCCCGGGTCGGGAGAGACCCAGTACTTC.

This clone was recorded only once. This chain connects TRBV11-2 to TRBJ2-5; D gene uncertain. Per the germline V gene, CDR1 is SGHAT and CDR2 is FQNNGV. The CDR3 extends over 12 amino acids. V gave up 2 bases and J gave up 7 bases, with 8 bases separating them. DNA of the CDR3: TGTGCCAGCAGCTTATCCAAGGTGACCCAGTACTTC. Amino acid sequence: CASSLSKVTQYF. The variable domain in full, completed from reference TRBV11-2 and TRBJ2-5, reads EAGVAQSPRYKIIEKRQSVAFWCNPISGHATLYWYQQILGQGPKLLIQFQNNGVVDDSQLPKDRFSAERLKGVDSTLKIQPAKLEDSAVYLCASSLSKVTQYFGPGTRLLVL.

The rearrangement links TRBV30 to TRBJ2-1; 8 nucleotides line up with TRBD2. CDR3 length equals 14 residues. J lost 7 bases, V lost 2 bases, and 7 bases had no gene match. The germline CDR1 and CDR2 sequences are GTSNPN and SVGIG (reference sequence). The CDR3 reads CAWSSNSGGNEQFF. CDR3 nucleotides: TGTGCCTGGAGTTCTAACAGCGGGGGAAATGAGCAGTTCTTC. Supplemented by reference TRBV30 and TRBJ2-1, the full variable domain reads SQTIHQWPATLVQPVGSPLSLECTVEGTSNPNLYWYRQAAGRGLQLLFYSVGIGQISSEVPQNLSASRPQDRQFILSSKKLLLSDSGFYLCAWSSNSGGNEQFFGPGTRLTVL.

The V call is TRBV5-1, the J call TRBJ2-2; 7 bases are a match to TRBD1. Germline-derived CDR1 and CDR2 are SGHRS and YFSETQ. CDR3 length equals 15 residues. The ends lost 0 bases at V and 8 bases at J; junction bases unmatched: 7. The CDR3 DNA reads TGCGCCAGCAGCTTGGCGGGACAGTTTTCAGGGGAGCTGTTTTTT. It is translated as CASSLAGQFSGELFF.

This clone was observed a few times. The genes are TRBV5-4 and TRBJ2-6, with D unresolved. Trimming left V 3 bases short and J 7 bases short, with 14 bases between. The CDR3 runs to 15 residues. The germline V gene has CDR1 SGHNT and CDR2 YYREEE (reference sequence). CDR3 nucleotides: TGTGCCAGCAGCTCGCCAGGATCTGAAGCCAACGTCCTGACTTTC. It translates to CASSSPGSEANVLTF.

About this clone itself: This sample includes further DNA sequences coding for the same CDR3. This sequence joins TRBV9 and TRBJ1-2, with D possibly TRBD1 on 5 matching bases. Trimming removed 2 bases from V and 2 bases from J, with 10 bases in between. The CDR3 sequence is 14 residues long. Germline values: CDR1 SGDLS, CDR2 YYNGEE. CDR3: CASSVGTANYGYTF. In DNA, the CDR3 is TGTGCCAGCAGCGTTGGGACGGCCAACTATGGCTACACCTTC.

This clone is a singleton in its sample. The V gene is TRBV5-1, the J gene TRBJ1-1; 8 bases fit TRBD1. Per the germline V gene, CDR1 is SGHRS and CDR2 is YFSETQ. Germline trimming cut 4 bases from V and 5 bases from J; bases unmatched to any gene: 7. The CDR3 spans 14 residues. The CDR3 DNA sequence: TGCGCCAGCAGCGCTCAGGGGGCGAGGACTGAAGCTTTCTTT. This translates into CASSAQGARTEAFF.